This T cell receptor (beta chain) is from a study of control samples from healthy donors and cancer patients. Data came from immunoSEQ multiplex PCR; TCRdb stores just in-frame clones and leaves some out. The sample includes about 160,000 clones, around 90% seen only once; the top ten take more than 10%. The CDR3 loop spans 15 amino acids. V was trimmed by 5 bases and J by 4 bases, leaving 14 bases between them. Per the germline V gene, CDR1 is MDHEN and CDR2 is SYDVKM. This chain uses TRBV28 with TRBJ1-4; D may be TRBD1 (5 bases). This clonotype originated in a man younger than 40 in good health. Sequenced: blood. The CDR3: CASSPGTQGNEKLFF. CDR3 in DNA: TGTGCCAGCAGTCCCGGGACGCAGGGTAATGAAAAACTGTTTTTT.